These 12 T cell receptor beta chains were all obtained from the same sample, sequenced in a study of blood T cells in healthy people across ages. A second PCR of 7 to 11 cycles used a sample-barcoded 5' primer and a J-beta primer mix. TCRdb analysed the 5' RACE reads with MiXCR anew, one entry per CDR3 protein. The top ten hold approximately 30% of the sample, which has about 280,000 distinct CDR3 sequences, roughly a quarter seen once. Sequences were obtained from blood. These receptors were obtained from a woman between 65 and 79 years old in good health.

This chain links TRBV12-3 or TRBV12-4 with TRBJ1-1; no clear D gene. Between the trimmed V and J ends, which lost 1 base and 2 bases, there was a span of 14 bases. The CDR3 runs to 16 residues. CDR3 region: CASSLGTGKANTEAFF. The CDR3 DNA is TGTGCCAGCAGTTTAGGAACCGGGAAAGCAAACACTGAAGCTTTCTTT.

V and J are TRBV12-3 or TRBV12-4 and TRBJ2-2; D gene uncertain. The CDR3 contains 12 residues. V shed 5 bases and J shed 8 bases, with 9 bases lying between them. The CDR3 protein is CASSPPMGELFF. As DNA, the CDR3 is TGTGCCAGCAGTCCCCCCATGGGGGAGCTGTTTTTT.

The chain links TRBV29-1 to TRBJ1-3; maybe TRBD1 (5 bases). Germline loops: CDR1 SQVTM, CDR2 ANQGSEA. This CDR3 has 12 amino acids. V was shortened by 5 bases and J by 1 base, with 6 bases between the two germline ends. Here the CDR3 reads CSVRQSGNTIYF. The CDR3 region has the DNA TGCAGCGTTCGACAGTCTGGAAACACCATATATTTT.

The gene calls are TRBV7-9 and TRBJ2-7, with 11 bases matching TRBD2. The trim removed 2 bases at V and 2 bases at J, leaving 2 bases unmatched. Germline V CDR1 and CDR2: SEHNR, FQNEAQ (reference sequence). The CDR3 covers 15 residues. CDR3 loop: CASSLLAGGPYEQYF. The DNA of the CDR3 is TGTGCCAGCAGCTTATTAGCGGGAGGGCCCTACGAGCAGTACTTC.

This clonotype was found a few times. The chain recombines TRBV5-6 with TRBJ2-5; TRBD2 aligns across 7 bases. Germline CDR1 is SGHDT and CDR2 is YYEEEE. The V gene end was trimmed by 4 bases and the J gene end by 3 bases; junction bases not matched to a gene: 12. This CDR3 is 16 amino acids long. CDR3 in amino acids: CASSTRVGDYKETQYF. CDR3 coding DNA: TGTGCCAGCAGCACTAGGGTCGGGGACTACAAAGAGACCCAGTACTTC.

DNA for the CDR3: TGCGCCAGCAGCCAAGATAGAGGGGCTGGAAACACCATATATTTT. Translation gives CASSQDRGAGNTIYF. V is TRBV4-3 and J is TRBJ1-3; a weak D match, TRBD1 (5 bases). CDR1 LGHNA and CDR2 YSLEER come from the germline V gene. Trimming took off 0 bases at V and 2 bases at J, with 8 bases between the two ends. The CDR3 is 15 residues long.

The chain has TRBV7-6 and TRBJ1-2, with TRBD1 matching over 7 bases. This CDR3 is 16 amino acids long. V was pared by 5 bases and J by 7 bases, with 16 bases of the junction left unmatched. Germline V gene data show CDR1 as SGHVS and CDR2 as FNYEAQ. DNA of the CDR3: TGTGCCAGCAGCCCACGGCTGGGGGAGGGGGCGAGTGGCTACACCTTC. Translation: CASSPRLGEGASGYTF.

This clonotype was seen more than once but under ten times. This chain joins TRBV7-9 and TRBJ1-2; D remains unclear. The CDR3 extends over 15 amino acids. V was clipped by 3 bases and J by 7 bases, with 18 bases between them. Germline lookup yields CDR1 SEHNR and CDR2 FQNEAQ (reference sequence). The CDR3 region is CASSFRGDSLAGYTF. CDR3 DNA sequence: TGTGCCAGCAGCTTTCGCGGGGATTCTCTCGCTGGCTACACCTTC.

This clonotype was detected many times. The CDR3 DNA follows: TGCGCCAGCAGCACCCTCGACAGGGGGTATGGCTACACCTTC. Its translation: CASSTLDRGYGYTF. The chain links TRBV4-1 to TRBJ1-2, with 9 nucleotides matching TRBD1. CDR1 and CDR2 (germline): MGHRA, YSYEKL. Losses at the gene ends were 5 bases for V and 5 bases for J; bases not matched to a gene: 6. This CDR3 contains 14 residues.

With respect to this clonotype: A junction end diverges from the germline sequence, so it may reflect a read error. V gene TRBV4-1 combines with J gene TRBJ2-6; unclear D gene. Germline CDR1 reads MGHRA; CDR2 reads YSYEKL. CDR3 length: 16 residues. CDR3: CAGSQDKTSGANVLTF. CDR3 in DNA: TGCGCCGGCAGCCAAGATAAGACATCAGGGGCCAACGTCCTGACTTTC.

This clonotype was detected only a few times. V is TRBV20-1 and J is TRBJ1-3; tentative D call: TRBD1 (6 bases). Per the germline V gene, CDR1 is DFQATT and CDR2 is SNEGSKA (reference sequence). This CDR3 comprises 15 residues. The V gene lost 6 bases and the J gene lost 3 bases, with 18 bases spanning the gap. The CDR3 region is CSASAGGGFGNTIYF. The CDR3 bases are TGCAGTGCCTCCGCCGGGGGCGGGTTTGGAAACACCATATATTTT.

This clonotype occurred many times. The rearrangement joins TRBV7-9 to TRBJ1-1, with unresolved D. Trimming shortened V by 7 bases and J by 0 bases, and 9 bases separated the two germline ends. Germline V gives CDR1 SEHNR, CDR2 FQNEAQ (reference sequence). The CDR3 runs 13 residues. This chain's CDR3 is CASMGLMNTEAFF. Here the CDR3 DNA reads TGTGCCAGCATGGGATTAATGAACACTGAAGCTTTCTTT.